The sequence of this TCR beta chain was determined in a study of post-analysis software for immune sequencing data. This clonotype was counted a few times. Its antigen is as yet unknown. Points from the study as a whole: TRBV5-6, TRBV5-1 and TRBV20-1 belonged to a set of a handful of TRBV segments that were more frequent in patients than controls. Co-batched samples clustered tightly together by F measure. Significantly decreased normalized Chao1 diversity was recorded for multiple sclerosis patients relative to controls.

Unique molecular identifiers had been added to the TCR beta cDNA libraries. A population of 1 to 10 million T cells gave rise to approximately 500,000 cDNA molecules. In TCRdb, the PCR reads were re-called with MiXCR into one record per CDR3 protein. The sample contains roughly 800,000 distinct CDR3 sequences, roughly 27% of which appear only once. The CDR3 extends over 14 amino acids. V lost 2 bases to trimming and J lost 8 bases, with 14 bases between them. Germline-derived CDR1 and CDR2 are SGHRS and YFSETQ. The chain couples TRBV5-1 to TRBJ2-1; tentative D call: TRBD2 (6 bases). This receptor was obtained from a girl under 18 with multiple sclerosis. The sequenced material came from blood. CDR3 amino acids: CASSFEEGWDEQFF. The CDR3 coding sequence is TGCGCCAGCAGCTTCGAGGAGGGTTGGGATGAGCAGTTCTTC.